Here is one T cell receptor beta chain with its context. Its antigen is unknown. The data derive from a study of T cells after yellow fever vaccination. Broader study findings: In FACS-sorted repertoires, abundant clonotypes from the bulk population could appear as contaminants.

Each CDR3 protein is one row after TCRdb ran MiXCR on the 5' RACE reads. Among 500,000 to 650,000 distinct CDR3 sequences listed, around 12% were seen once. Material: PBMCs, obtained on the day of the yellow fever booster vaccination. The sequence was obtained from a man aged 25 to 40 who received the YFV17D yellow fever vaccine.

DNA of the CDR3: TGTGCCAGCAGTTTAGCGCCGGGGACTGGAAACACCATATATTTT. Amino acid sequence: CASSLAPGTGNTIYF. The chain uses TRBV12-3 or TRBV12-4 and TRBJ1-3; unclear D gene. Trimming pared 0 bases from V and 2 bases from J, leaving 8 bases between. This CDR3 is built from 15 residues.